The entry that follows covers one T cell receptor beta chain sequence. What this receptor recognizes is not known. It has no much larger one-base neighbor in the sample; base qualities were not kept. RNA was extracted with the RNeasy kit and roughly 0.45 to 1 ug was reverse transcribed using random hexamers. The immunoSEQ multiplex PCR assay, covering 54 Vbeta and 13 Jbeta segments, was used to amplify TCR beta CDR3 regions. Bias from PCR amplification was corrected by using a synthetic template baseline for primer optimization and for computational correction. The original pipeline was this. Reads were annotated to V, D and J genes according to IMGT and were analyzed with immunoSEQ Analyzer, with only productive sequences retained. To calculate clonality, Shannon entropy was normalized by log2 of the number of productive unique sequences and then subtracted from one. For each patient and control, public and private clones were evaluated among the 100 most prevalent clones. Clones were defined as Susac-specific if absent from the healthy and MS cohorts, from 1052 published viral clones and from other ImmuneACCESS disease sequences. The raw public data were reprocessed by TCRdb itself: fastp quality trimming at Q25, MiXCR clonotype calling, in-frame beta chains only. Each CDR3 protein appears once, grouped with its most common genes and DNA. These V and J calls derive from TCRdb rather than the authors' analysis. The sample table contains 120,000 or so distinct CDR3 sequences; only one count was recorded for roughly 94% of them. Together, the top ten hold 0.25% to 0.3% of the sample.

The record originates from a study of CD8 T cells in Susac syndrome (dated by TCRdb to the late 2010s). As for the study more broadly: Among the Susac syndrome patients who were sequenced, clinically active disease was present in 5 or 6 and clinical remission was observed in 8 or 9. Susac syndrome patients were therapy-naive, on corticosteroids (some also receiving IVIg), or on IVIg alone at blood withdrawal. Whether CD8+ T cell activation and differentiation in Susac syndrome was antigen driven was tested using repertoire sequencing. CD8+ T cell repertoire clonality was compared between around eleven healthy donors, approximately 14 Susac syndrome patients and 15 multiple sclerosis patients.

For this chain, trimming is 3 bases at the V end and 10 bases at the J end, and the number of junction bases without a gene match is 14. The CDR3 spans 15 residues, from the cysteine through the phenylalanine. Only the CDR3 DNA is retained, 45 bases long and in frame from the first base. CDR1 and CDR2 are read off the germline V gene (reference sequence) as DFQATT and SNEGSKA. Results and caveats for the whole study, not just this receptor: Susac syndrome CD8+ repertoires showed clonal expansion, highest in CD8+ TEMRA cells and greater in clinically active than remitting patients. The number of individuals in the TCR sequencing and HLA analysis was recognized as being relatively small. Sixteen Susac-specific public clones were identified in the total CD8+ repertoire, and four to six Susac-specific public clones were identified in the CD8+ TEMRA repertoire.

High-throughput TCR beta sequencing profiled peripheral blood CD8+ and CD4+ T cells from healthy donors, Susac syndrome patients and multiple sclerosis patients. The Susac syndrome patients fulfilled recently defined diagnostic criteria for either definite or probable disease. Bulk CD8+ and CD4+ T cells were purified magnetically by negative isolation, whereas CD8+ TEMRA cells were enriched by FACS. Blood was drawn into EDTA tubes, processed within 24 hours, and PBMCs were isolated by density gradient centrifugation. PBMCs intended for TCR sequencing were frozen in liquid nitrogen and were later thawed in a 37 degrees C water bath. A purity of at least 90% was achieved for sorted or isolated CD4+, CD8+ and CD8+ TEMRA cells.

Recombination joined TRBV20-1 with TRBJ2-1, with 8 bases matching TRBD2. The source is a human donor with Susac syndrome. Sequencing input: CD8+ T cells from PBMCs. Read as DNA, the sequence is TGCAGTGCTAGCCCCCTAGCGGGTCACATCGGGGAGCAGTTCTTC. It translates to CSASPLAGHIGEQFF.